Following are 27 T cell receptor beta chains from one sample sequenced in a study of cytomegalovirus exposure and HLA in healthy donors listed by TCRdb under 2017. The receptor library was made with the immunoSEQ multiplex PCR assay. The multiplex PCR relied on a mix of 60 forward primers for TCR Vbeta segments and 13 reverse primers for TCR Jbeta segments. This is the immuneACCESS table as TCRdb keeps it, with only in-frame sequences that have V and J called. A part of the clones is gone; compared with another copy, unresolved V genes explain less than half, and the rest is unexplained. The sample table holds 100,000 to 120,000 clones, of which 13% to 15% were seen once. The ten largest clonotypes hold about 0.79% of the sample. The source material was PBMCs. The receptors were gathered from a female donor in good health and CMV-seronegative.

This sequence joins TRBV18 and TRBJ2-7; unclear D gene. The CDR3 spans 13 residues. V was clipped by 3 bases and J by 6 bases, with 12 bases between them. Germline assignment: CDR1 KGHSH and CDR2 LQKENI. CDR3 DNA: TGTGCCAGCTCACCTCCCCCCGGTGGCGAGCAGTACTTC. This gives the protein CASSPPPGGEQYF.

This chain uses TRBV9 with TRBJ2-5; TRBD2 matches at 9 bases. The length of the CDR3 is 15 residues. J gave up 1 base and V 2 bases, and 3 bases lay outside the gene matches. Per germline, CDR1 SGDLS and CDR2 YYNGEE. The CDR3 reads CASSVGGRVQETQYF. CDR3 bases: TGTGCCAGCAGCGTCGGCGGGAGGGTCCAAGAGACCCAGTACTTC.

This clone was recorded a few times. This chain connects TRBV25-1 to TRBJ1-1, with 8 positions matching TRBD1. The CDR3 runs to 17 residues. With V trimmed by 2 bases and J by 5 bases, 13 bases remained unmatched. Germline CDR1 reads MGHDK; CDR2 reads SYGVNS. The DNA of the CDR3 is TGTGCCAGCAGTGAAAAGGCTTTGGTGACAGGGGTAACTGAAGCTTTCTTT. Amino acid sequence: CASSEKALVTGVTEAFF.

This clone was counted between two and nine times. V is TRBV5-6 and J is TRBJ2-7, with 8 positions matching TRBD1. CDR1 is SGHDT, CDR2 YYEEEE, per germline. J lost 7 bases, V lost 4 bases, and 7 bases had no gene match. The CDR3 has 13 residues. CDR3 DNA sequence: TGTGCCAGCAGCCAACGGACAGGGAGTGAGCAGTACGTC. It translates to CASSQRTGSEQYV.

In its sample, this clone was seen once. The chain carries TRBV7-2 and TRBJ2-1, with D hard to call. Trimming removed 8 bases from V and 4 bases from J, with 18 bases in between. Germline loops: CDR1 SGHTA, CDR2 FQGNSA. The CDR3 is 15 amino acids. The chain's CDR3 is CASVPRQTKYNEQFF. The CDR3 DNA follows: TGTGCCAGCGTACCAAGGCAGACAAAATACAATGAGCAGTTCTTC.

The rearrangement joins TRBV9 to TRBJ2-1, with 7 bases lining up with TRBD2. CDR1 SGDLS and CDR2 YYNGEE come from the germline V gene. Trimming took 3 bases from V and 0 from J; bases not matched to a gene: 3. The CDR3 covers 15 residues. In DNA form, the CDR3 reads TGTGCCAGCAGCGAAAGCGGGATCTCCTACAATGAGCAGTTCTTC. This sequence encodes CASSESGISYNEQFF.

A few counts support this clone. The rearrangement joins TRBV7-9 to TRBJ1-5; D gene unclear. Per germline, CDR1 SEHNR and CDR2 FQNEAQ (reference sequence). This CDR3 contains 14 residues. The germline V and J ends were trimmed by 5 bases and 2 bases, with 10 bases remaining between them. The CDR3 coding sequence is TGTGCCAGCAGCCGTGAGGGTGGCAATCAGCCCCAGCATTTT. This translates into CASSREGGNQPQHF.

The gene calls are TRBV4-1 and TRBJ1-4; tentatively, D is TRBD1 (6 bases). V shed 3 bases and J shed 2 bases, with 28 bases lying between them. From germline, CDR1 is MGHRA and CDR2 YSYEKL. CDR3 length: 21 residues. The CDR3 nucleotides read TGCGCCAGCAGCCATGCTACGCCGGGGGGCCTCAGAGGATCGACTAATGAAAAACTGTTTTTT. This sequence encodes CASSHATPGGLRGSTNEKLFF.

The J gene is TRBJ2-5, the V gene TRBV29-1; the D gene is possibly TRBD2 (6 bases). V was cut by 8 bases and J by 5 bases, with 18 bases left in between. The CDR3 is made up of 13 amino acids. The germline V gene encodes CDR1 SQVTM and CDR2 ANQGSEA. The chain's CDR3 is CSWGGPWGETQYF. For the CDR3, the DNA is TGCAGCTGGGGAGGTCCGTGGGGGGAGACCCAGTACTTC.

The chain couples TRBV4-2 to TRBJ2-7; the D is unclear. The germline gives CDR1 LGHNA, CDR2 YNFKEQ. Between the trimmed V and J ends, which lost 0 bases and 4 bases, there was a span of 16 bases. The length of the CDR3 is 16 residues. The CDR3 coding sequence is TGTGCCAGCAGCCAAGAAGATCAGAGGCCAAGTTACGAGCAGTACTTC. Residues: CASSQEDQRPSYEQYF.

V and J are TRBV28 and TRBJ1-2; D gene unclear. Germline V gives CDR1 MDHEN, CDR2 SYDVKM. The CDR3 is made up of 16 amino acids. Trimming removed 3 bases from V and 2 bases from J, with 16 bases in between. CDR3 protein: CASSLPGGISNYGYTF. CDR3 nucleotides: TGTGCCAGCAGTTTGCCCGGAGGAATTTCCAACTATGGCTACACCTTC.

This clone occurred a few times. The rearrangement links TRBV7-2 to TRBJ2-7; maybe TRBD2 (5 bases). Germline V gene lookup returns CDR1 SGHTA and CDR2 FQGNSA. The CDR3 extends over 12 amino acids. V gave up 5 bases and J gave up 9 bases, with 14 bases separating them. DNA of the CDR3: TGTGCCAGCAGCGACACAGCGGCCGGGCAGTACTTC. It translates to CASSDTAAGQYF.

This clone came up a few times. The CDR3: CARSLVSVLVAPTGELFF. The CDR3 coding sequence is TGTGCCAGAAGCTTAGTCTCGGTGTTGGTAGCCCCCACCGGGGAGCTGTTTTTT. The chain uses TRBV7-5 and TRBJ2-2; TRBD2 is the table's D call and was not checked against the DNA. TRBV7-5 is noted as a pseudogene. The CDR3 contains 18 residues.

The table lists this clone with a few counts. The rearrangement uses TRBV7-9 and TRBJ2-5, with unresolved D. The ends were cut back, 6 bases at V and 2 bases at J, with 10 bases in the middle. Germline V gene data show CDR1 as SEHNR and CDR2 as FQNEAQ (reference sequence). The CDR3 runs 13 residues. CDR3 coding DNA: TGTGCCAGCAGTCCCGACGGGCAAGAGACCCAGTACTTC. It yields the protein CASSPDGQETQYF.

The genes are TRBV5-4 and TRBJ2-5, with 8 bases aligning to TRBD2. The V gene end was trimmed by 0 bases and the J gene end by 5 bases; junction bases not matched to a gene: 12. CDR1 and CDR2 (germline): SGHNT, YYREEE (reference sequence). The CDR3 loop spans 17 amino acids. CDR3 DNA: TGTGCCAGCAGCTTGGCATCGTCCGGGGGGGGAGGGGAGACCCAGTACTTC. It codes for CASSLASSGGGGETQYF.

This chain connects TRBV2 to TRBJ2-7; TRBD2 matches at 11 bases. In germline, CDR1 is SNHLY, CDR2 FYNNEI. This CDR3 is built from 15 residues. V lost 5 bases, J lost 1 base, and 4 bases stayed unmatched. The CDR3 spells CASSTSGSGSYEQYF. The CDR3, as DNA: TGTGCCAGCAGTACTAGCGGGAGCGGGTCCTACGAGCAGTACTTC.

This clone showed up just a few times. J is TRBJ2-5 and V is TRBV19, with TRBD1 matching 8 bases. The V segment lost 5 bases and the J segment 5 bases; nucleotides outside the gene matches: 13. CDR3 size: 16 residues. Germline CDR1 and CDR2: LNHDA and SQIVND (reference sequence). Here the CDR3 reads CASSFRTGRVAETQYF. CDR3 in DNA: TGTGCCAGTAGTTTCCGGACAGGGAGAGTCGCCGAGACCCAGTACTTC. Full variable domain (remainder filled in from reference TRBV19 and TRBJ2-5): DGGITQSPKYLFRKEGQNVTLSCEQNLNHDAMYWYRQDPGQGLRLIYYSQIVNDFQKGDIAEGYSVSREKKESFPLTVTSAQKNPTAFYLCASSFRTGRVAETQYFGPGTRLLVL.

This clone was observed a handful of times. The V and J genes are TRBV9 and TRBJ1-1; no definite D call. Trimming shortened V by 0 bases and J by 5 bases, and 11 bases separated the two germline ends. The CDR3 runs to 14 residues. The germline gives CDR1 SGDLS, CDR2 YYNGEE. CDR3 amino acids: CASSVDAGRTEAFF. The CDR3 coding sequence is TGTGCCAGCAGCGTAGATGCGGGGAGGACTGAAGCTTTCTTT.

The chain is built from TRBV10-3 and TRBJ1-5, with TRBD1 as a possible D gene (5 bases). The V end lost 4 bases, the J end lost 9 bases, and 19 bases lay between the germline ends. This CDR3 has 15 amino acids. CDR1 ENHRY and CDR2 SYGVKD come from the germline V gene. The chain's CDR3 is CAISVGQGQGGPQHF. The CDR3 DNA is TGTGCCATCAGTGTAGGTCAGGGTCAAGGTGGGCCCCAGCATTTT.

The V gene is TRBV10-1, the J gene TRBJ2-1, with a tentative D call TRBD1 (5 bases). Germline values: CDR1 WNHNN, CDR2 SYGVQD (reference sequence). V lost 4 bases and J lost 7, with 14 bases in between. The CDR3 loop spans 14 amino acids. The CDR3 spells CASSGQTGINEQFF. Written as DNA, the CDR3 is TGCGCCAGCAGTGGTCAAACAGGAATTAATGAGCAGTTCTTC.

The chain joins TRBV5-6 to TRBJ2-7; 7 nucleotides match TRBD2. After removal of 4 bases from V and 0 bases from J, the junction contained 1 base not matched to a gene. CDR1 SGHDT and CDR2 YYEEEE come from the germline V gene. This CDR3 comprises 13 residues. CDR3 loop: CASSPGGSYEQYF. The CDR3 DNA reads TGTGCCAGCAGCCCGGGGGGCTCCTACGAGCAGTACTTC.

This clone has a handful of counts. The V and J genes are TRBV10-3 and TRBJ1-6, with D perhaps TRBD1 (6 bases). Germline V gene data show CDR1 as ENHRY and CDR2 as SYGVKD. The CDR3 consists of 16 residues. Trimming stripped 2 bases from V and 7 bases from J, with 15 bases between. This chain's CDR3 is CAISERGFDGNSPLHF. In DNA, the CDR3 is TGTGCCATCAGTGAGAGGGGGTTTGATGGGAATTCACCCCTCCACTTT.

This clone was detected a few times. This chain connects TRBV7-2 to TRBJ2-1, with TRBD2 matching over 10 bases. V was pared by 0 bases and J by 6 bases, with 5 bases of the junction left unmatched. Germline V gene sequence: CDR1 SGHTA, CDR2 FQGNSA. The CDR3 totals 16 residues. The CDR3 loop reads CASSLAPAGGPNEQFF. In nucleotides, the CDR3 is TGTGCCAGCAGCTTAGCCCCAGCGGGGGGGCCCAATGAGCAGTTCTTC.

The V and J genes are TRBV5-4 and TRBJ2-5; 7 nucleotides agree with TRBD2. The J call may be incorrect, as the DNA end agrees better with TRBJ2-7. Germline V CDR1 and CDR2: SGHNT, YYREEE (reference sequence). This CDR3 spans 17 amino acids. In nucleotides, the CDR3 is TGTGCCAGCAGCTCTGGGTGGGCGGGAGTCCGTTCCTACGAGCAGTACTTC. This encodes CASSSGWAGVRSYEQYF.

This clone was seen a few times. This chain connects TRBV9 to TRBJ2-1; 8 nucleotides match TRBD2. The trim removed 0 bases at V and 5 bases at J, leaving 4 bases unmatched. This CDR3 is built from 15 residues. CDR1 and CDR2 (germline): SGDLS, YYNGEE. CDR3 sequence reads: CASSVEGGGNNEQFF. DNA for the CDR3: TGTGCCAGCAGCGTAGAGGGCGGGGGGAACAATGAGCAGTTCTTC.

The CDR3 region has the DNA TGTGCCAGCAGCTTGGCCGAGACAATGATAAACACCATATATTTT. The encoded protein is CASSLAETMINTIYF. The chain carries TRBV7-9 and TRBJ1-3; D not resolved. The CDR3 loop spans 15 amino acids. The ends were cut back, 3 bases at V and 6 bases at J, with 15 bases in the middle. CDR1 and CDR2 from the germline V gene are SEHNR and FQNEAQ (reference sequence).

V and J are TRBV7-2 and TRBJ2-7, with D possibly matching TRBD2 (5 bases). Trimming stripped 3 bases from V and 2 bases from J, with 11 bases between. CDR3 length: 14 residues. Germline CDR1 and CDR2: SGHTA and FQGNSA. CDR3 region: CASSLDPGTYEQYF. For the CDR3, the DNA is TGTGCCAGCAGCTTGGACCCCGGGACCTACGAGCAGTACTTC.